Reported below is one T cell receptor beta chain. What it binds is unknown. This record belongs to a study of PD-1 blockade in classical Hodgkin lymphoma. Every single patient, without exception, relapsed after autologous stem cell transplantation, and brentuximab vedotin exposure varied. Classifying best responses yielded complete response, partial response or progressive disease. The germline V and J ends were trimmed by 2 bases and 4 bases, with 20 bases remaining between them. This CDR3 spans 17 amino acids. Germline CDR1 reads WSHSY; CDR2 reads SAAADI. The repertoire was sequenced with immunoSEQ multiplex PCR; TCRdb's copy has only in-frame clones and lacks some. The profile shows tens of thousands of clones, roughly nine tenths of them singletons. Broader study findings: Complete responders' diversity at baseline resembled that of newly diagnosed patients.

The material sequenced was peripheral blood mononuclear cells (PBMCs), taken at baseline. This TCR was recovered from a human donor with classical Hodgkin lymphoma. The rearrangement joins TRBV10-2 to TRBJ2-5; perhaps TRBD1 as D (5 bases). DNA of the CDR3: TGCGCCAGCAGTGAGGGGGCCTCTGGTGAATTTGGAGAGACCCAGTACTTC. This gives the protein CASSEGASGEFGETQYF.